These 25 T cell receptor beta chains originate from one sample sequenced in a study of CD8 T cells in Susac syndrome. An amount of RNA that ranged from roughly 0.45 to 1 ug was reverse transcribed with random hexamers. TCRdb passed the immunoSEQ multiplex PCR reads through MiXCR, listing each CDR3 protein once. The sample carries 150,000 to 200,000 distinct CDR3 sequences, 90% to 95% recorded once. The sequencing sample was made of CD4+ T cells from PBMCs. The receptors here all came from a human donor with Susac syndrome.

The rearrangement links TRBV28 to TRBJ2-7; 8 nucleotides agree with TRBD1. V dropped 6 bases and J dropped 2; count of bases not matched to a gene: 6. Per the germline V gene, CDR1 is MDHEN and CDR2 is SYDVKM. This CDR3 comprises 14 residues. CDR3 amino acids: CASRMDRATYEQYF. The CDR3, as DNA: TGTGCCAGCAGGATGGACAGGGCCACCTACGAGCAGTACTTC.

This chain joins TRBV15 and TRBJ2-7; tentatively, D is TRBD1 (5 bases). V lost 2 bases and J 2 bases, leaving 10 bases between the germline ends. This CDR3 is built from 14 residues. The germline CDR1 and CDR2 sequences are LNHNV and YYDKDF (reference sequence). As DNA, the CDR3 is TGTGCCACCAGCAGACAGGGTGGTCCCTACGAGCAGTACTTC. This translates into CATSRQGGPYEQYF. Using reference TRBV15 and TRBJ2-7 for the parts outside the CDR3, the full variable domain is DAMVIQNPRYQVTQFGKPVTLSCSQTLNHNVMYWYQQKSSQAPKLLFHYYDKDFNNEADTPDNFQSRRPNTSFCFLDIRSPGLGDTAMYLCATSRQGGPYEQYFGPGTRLTVT.

V usage is TRBV6-6 and J usage is TRBJ2-3, with 8 bases fitting TRBD2. There are 16 residues in the CDR3. The germline CDR1 and CDR2 sequences are MNHNY and SVGAGI (reference sequence). Trimming cost V 2 bases and J 4 bases; bases outside gene matches: 8. Here the CDR3 reads CASSYGETSASDTQYF. CDR3 sequence (DNA): TGTGCCAGCAGTTACGGCGAGACTAGCGCATCAGATACGCAGTATTTT.

The chain couples TRBV29-1 to TRBJ1-1, with 7 bases lining up with TRBD1. The CDR3 is 13 residues long. Germline V CDR1 and CDR2: SQVTM, ANQGSEA. With V trimmed by 7 bases and J by 5 bases, 10 bases remained unmatched. CDR3 sequence: CSAGRQGGTEAFF. DNA for the CDR3: TGCAGCGCAGGGAGGCAGGGGGGTACTGAAGCTTTCTTT.

This chain connects TRBV24-1 to TRBJ2-3; weak D call: TRBD1 (6 bases). With 3 bases removed from V and 3 bases from J, the gap between germline ends came to 12 bases. Germline V gives CDR1 KGHDR, CDR2 SFDVKD. CDR3 length: 15 amino acids. This CDR3 reads CATSDRDTKTDTQYF. In DNA, the CDR3 is TGTGCCACCAGTGATCGGGACACTAAGACAGATACGCAGTATTTT.

This chain joins TRBV7-3 and TRBJ2-2, with 9 bases identical to TRBD2. J gave up 2 bases and V 4 bases, and 11 bases lay outside the gene matches. The CDR3 spans 18 residues. CDR1 is SGHTA, CDR2 FQGTGA, per germline. CDR3 amino acids: CASSSSSLAGFNTGELFF. CDR3 nucleotides: TGTGCCAGCAGCTCGAGCTCTCTAGCGGGGTTTAACACCGGGGAGCTGTTTTTT.

This sequence joins TRBV12-3 or TRBV12-4 and TRBJ1-5; D uncertain. There are 12 residues in the CDR3. V was clipped by 7 bases and J by 1 base, with 5 bases between them. CDR3 nucleotides: TGTGCCAGCACCAACAGCAATCAGCCCCAGCATTTT. Its translation: CASTNSNQPQHF.

The V gene is TRBV5-5, the J gene TRBJ1-2; 9 bases are a match to TRBD1. The length of the CDR3 is 13 residues. Losses at the gene ends were 5 bases for V and 6 bases for J; bases not matched to a gene: 5. Germline V lookup: CDR1 SGHKS, CDR2 YYEKEE (reference sequence). The CDR3 reads CASRKGQGHGYTF. The CDR3 nucleotides are TGTGCCAGCAGGAAGGGACAGGGTCATGGCTACACCTTC.

This chain connects TRBV20-1 to TRBJ2-2; TRBD2 matches at 12 bases. There are 15 residues in the CDR3. Trimming removed 5 bases from V and 6 bases from J; junction bases left unmatched: 7. Germline V gene sequence: CDR1 DFQATT, CDR2 SNEGSKA (reference sequence). This CDR3 reads CSALRLAGDPGELFF. CDR3 coding DNA: TGCAGTGCTTTAAGACTAGCGGGAGATCCCGGGGAGCTGTTTTTT.

The chain has TRBV5-4 and TRBJ2-1; 14 nucleotides agree with TRBD2. CDR1 is SGHNT and CDR2 is YYREEE in the germline V gene (reference sequence). V lost 3 bases, J lost 5 bases, and 10 bases stayed unmatched. The length of the CDR3 is 18 residues. CDR3 sequence reads: CASSWTSGRPGGHNEQFF. In nucleotides, the CDR3 is TGTGCCAGCAGCTGGACTAGCGGGAGGCCTGGAGGTCACAATGAGCAGTTCTTC.

The chain combines TRBV27 with TRBJ2-7; TRBD2 might be the D (6 bases). V lost 8 bases and J lost 4, with 21 bases in between. The CDR3 sequence is 15 residues long. Germline CDR1 is MNHEY and CDR2 is SMNVEV (reference sequence). The CDR3 here is CASGPLRGKVYEQYF. CDR3 DNA: TGTGCCAGCGGTCCGCTCCGCGGGAAGGTTTACGAGCAGTACTTC.

This chain links TRBV5-1 with TRBJ1-1; 7 bases are shared with TRBD1. This CDR3 contains 15 residues. V shed 0 bases and J 4 bases; nucleotides not matched to a gene: 6. From germline, CDR1 is SGHRS and CDR2 YFSETQ. CDR3 in DNA: TGCGCCAGCAGCTTGGAGGGGGCATCAAGCACTGAAGCTTTCTTT. Its protein is CASSLEGASSTEAFF.

This rearrangement joins TRBV3-1 to TRBJ1-2; a possible D gene is TRBD1 (5 bases). Trimming took 3 bases from V and 7 from J, leaving 12 bases between them. The CDR3 length is 13 residues. Germline assignment: CDR1 LGHDT and CDR2 YNNKEL (reference sequence). The CDR3 bases are TGTGCCAGCAGCCACGGGGGGAGAGGTGGCTACACCTTC. This translates into CASSHGGRGGYTF.

This clonotype was observed a single time. The chain combines TRBV20-1 with TRBJ2-5; TRBD1 matches at 9 bases. Germline trimming cut 6 bases from V and 4 bases from J; bases unmatched to any gene: 12. The V gene's germline CDR1 is DFQATT and CDR2 SNEGSKA (reference sequence). This CDR3 contains 15 residues. The chain's CDR3 is CSAPNPTGGRETQYF. The CDR3 nucleotides are TGCAGTGCCCCAAACCCTACAGGGGGCCGAGAGACCCAGTACTTC.

This chain connects TRBV7-2 to TRBJ2-7, with no clear D. This CDR3 region has 14 residues. CDR1 and CDR2 (germline): SGHTA, FQGNSA. V lost 3 bases to trimming and J lost 6 bases, with 15 bases between them. CDR3 sequence: CASSFRRASLEQYF. CDR3 bases: TGTGCCAGCAGCTTTCGTCGTGCGTCTCTCGAGCAGTACTTC.

CDR3 loop: CSARGAARNTF. CDR3 nucleotide sequence: TGCAGTGCTAGAGGCGCGGCCAGGAACACCTTC. V is TRBV20-1 and J is TRBJ1-2; D uncertain. This CDR3 is built from 11 residues. Germline V CDR1 and CDR2: DFQATT, SNEGSKA (reference sequence). V lost 1 base, J lost 12 bases, and 12 bases lay in between.

V gene TRBV19 combines with J gene TRBJ2-5, with D unresolved. The CDR3 has 15 residues. With 3 bases removed from V and 5 bases from J, the gap between germline ends came to 16 bases. Per the germline V gene, CDR1 is LNHDA and CDR2 is SQIVND (reference sequence). The CDR3 DNA is TGTGCCAGTAGTATGAGCCCCGGCCGGACGGAGACCCAGTACTTC. Translating it yields CASSMSPGRTETQYF.

This clonotype was observed a single time. The chain uses TRBV12-3 or TRBV12-4 and TRBJ2-7; D is ambiguous. Trimming left V 5 bases short and J 6 bases short, with 23 bases between. The CDR3 is 16 amino acids. This CDR3 reads CASSPQRSGVPSEQYF. CDR3 nucleotide sequence: TGTGCCAGCAGTCCACAGAGGAGTGGGGTTCCTTCCGAGCAGTACTTC.

The rearrangement links TRBV11-3 to TRBJ1-1; D is possibly TRBD1 (5 bases). Germline lookup yields CDR1 SGHNT and CDR2 YENEEA. With 3 bases removed from V and 8 bases from J, the gap between germline ends came to 13 bases. This CDR3 spans 13 amino acids. CDR3 protein: CASSLLPGREAFF. The DNA of the CDR3 is TGTGCCAGCAGCTTGTTGCCAGGGAGAGAAGCTTTCTTT.

The J gene is TRBJ2-7, the V gene TRBV5-6, with 9 positions matching TRBD2. V lost 1 base, J lost 4 bases, and 6 bases stayed unmatched. Germline CDR1 and CDR2: SGHDT and YYEEEE. The CDR3 is 15 residues long. The CDR3 protein is CASSLRLAGRYEQYF. As DNA, the CDR3 is TGTGCCAGCAGCTTGCGGCTAGCGGGGCGTTACGAGCAGTACTTC.

The V call is TRBV6-1, the J call TRBJ1-5; no clear D. Trimming took 4 bases from V and 2 from J, leaving 3 bases between them. Per the germline V gene, CDR1 is MNHNS and CDR2 is SASEGT. This CDR3 has 12 residues. In nucleotides, the CDR3 is TGTGCCAGCAGTGGCGGCAATCAGCCCCAGCATTTT. It yields the protein CASSGGNQPQHF.

This chain joins TRBV28 and TRBJ2-2, with 8 bases lining up with TRBD2. The CDR3 totals 15 residues. J gave up 4 bases and V 5 bases, and 6 bases lay outside the gene matches. From germline, CDR1 is MDHEN and CDR2 SYDVKM. CDR3 nucleotides: TGTGCCAGCAGTCCGGGAGGGGGTCTCACCGGGGAGCTGTTTTTT. This codes for CASSPGGGLTGELFF.

In this sample, this clonotype turned up once. The J gene is TRBJ2-4, the V gene TRBV28, with TRBD2 as a possible D gene (5 bases). V was pared by 8 bases and J by 2 bases, with 10 bases between. From germline, CDR1 is MDHEN and CDR2 SYDVKM. The CDR3 loop spans 13 amino acids. The CDR3 DNA reads TGTGCCAGCCGGGATGGACCCAAAAACATTCAGTACTTC. It yields the protein CASRDGPKNIQYF.

This clonotype has a single count. This rearrangement joins TRBV6-5 to TRBJ2-7; unclear D gene. Trimming took 5 bases from V and 2 from J, leaving 16 bases between them. Germline CDR1 reads MNHEY; CDR2 reads SVGAGI. The CDR3 totals 15 residues. As DNA, the CDR3 is TGTGCCAGCAGTCCGACGGACGGCGCACCCTACGAGCAGTACTTC. Residues: CASSPTDGAPYEQYF.

This rearrangement joins TRBV9 to TRBJ2-1; TRBD2 matches 8 bases. The trim removed 3 bases at V and 0 bases at J, leaving 5 bases unmatched. Per the germline V gene, CDR1 is SGDLS and CDR2 is YYNGEE. There are 16 residues in the CDR3. The CDR3 loop is CASSASSGSSYNEQFF. The CDR3 DNA reads as TGTGCCAGCAGCGCGAGCAGCGGGAGCTCCTACAATGAGCAGTTCTTC.